The 17 T cell receptor beta chains in this list originate from one sample, sequenced in a study of Tregs in tolerant kidney transplant recipients. Data came from immunoSEQ multiplex PCR; TCRdb stores just in-frame clones and leaves some out. The ten most abundant clones cover about 0.83% of a sample with tens of thousands of clones. The sequencing used CD4+ T cells from blood, collected before the transplant. The receptors here all came from a human donor who received a combined kidney and bone marrow transplant.

The sequenced part of the CDR3 DNA is TGCAGTGCTCAACACAGGGGCAGTACAGATACG. Translating gives CSAQHRGSTDT. The full CDR3 is CSAQHRGSTDTQYF. The V and J genes are TRBV20-1 and TRBJ2-3, with 7 nucleotides matching TRBD1. The CDR3 end is not reached by the read, which stops 3 residues before it; the germline J gene fills it in. The ends lost 5 bases at V and 3 bases at J; junction bases unmatched: 8. This CDR3 is 14 amino acids long. The V gene's germline CDR1 is DFQATT and CDR2 SNEGSKA (reference sequence).

Remarks on this clone: The read ends 3 residues early relative to the CDR3; the germline J gene fills the gap. This chain connects TRBV19 to TRBJ1-5; the match to TRBD1 covers 7 bases. This CDR3 comprises 15 residues. V lost 6 bases and J lost 3; bases outside the gene matches: 8. CDR1 LNHDA and CDR2 SQIVND come from the germline V gene (reference sequence). The covered CDR3 bases are TGTGCCAGTAGCCTGACAGGGCTCCTCAATCAGCCC. This gives the protein CASSLTGLLNQP. The entire CDR3 reads CASSLTGLLNQPQHF.

As to this clone: The sequenced fragment ends 3 residues before the CDR3 boundary, so the rest is inferred from the germline J gene. This chain uses TRBV19 with TRBJ1-5; TRBD1 aligns across 9 bases. This CDR3 has 16 amino acids. V lost 4 bases to trimming and J lost 1 base; unmatched junction nucleotides: 5. Germline CDR1 reads LNHDA; CDR2 reads SQIVND (reference sequence). The chain's CDR3 is CASSTTGGKSNQPQHF. The covered CDR3 bases are TGTGCCAGTAGTACCACAGGGGGCAAGAGCAATCAGCCC.

As concerns this clone: The CDR3 end is not reached by the read, which stops 3 residues before it; the germline J gene fills it in. The chain joins TRBV19 to TRBJ2-1; no firm D call. The germline gives CDR1 LNHDA, CDR2 SQIVND (reference sequence). Trimming pared 7 bases from V and 6 bases from J, leaving 10 bases between. The CDR3 covers 12 residues. CDR3 loop: CASTARSNEQFF. The part of the CDR3 DNA that was read is TGTGCCAGTACTGCTAGGTCCAATGAG.

As regards this clone: The CDR3 extends 3 residues past the end of the read, so its final part is completed from the germline J gene. The chain is built from TRBV20-1 and TRBJ1-4; 8 positions agree with TRBD1. The germline CDR1 and CDR2 sequences are DFQATT and SNEGSKA (reference sequence). V lost 6 bases and J lost 5; bases outside the gene matches: 5. This CDR3 contains 13 residues. CDR3 loop: CSAEQGGNEKLFF. The part of the CDR3 DNA that was read is TGCAGTGCCGAACAGGGGGGCAATGAAAAA.

The CDR3 loop is CASSLRPDNEKLFF. CDR3 bases read: TGCGCCAGCAGCTTGAGGCCCGATAATGAAAAA. The genes are TRBV5-1 and TRBJ1-4; D gene ambiguous. The read ends 3 residues shy of where the CDR3 ends; the end is completed using the germline J gene. The ends were cut back, 1 base at V and 4 bases at J, with 8 bases in the middle. Germline V gene sequence: CDR1 SGHRS, CDR2 YFSETQ. This CDR3 comprises 14 residues.

As for this clone: The observed sequence ends 3 residues before the CDR3 terminus, with the missing tail filled in from the germline J gene. The chain recombines TRBV11-2 with TRBJ2-2; TRBD2 aligns across 12 bases. Germline CDR1 is SGHAT and CDR2 is FQNNGV. Trimming cost V 5 bases and J 6 bases; bases outside gene matches: 4. There are 15 residues in the CDR3. The CDR3 bases that were read are TGTGCCAGCAGCGTTGGACTAGCGGGACCCGGGGAG. Translated: CASSVGLAGPGE. The whole CDR3 protein reads CASSVGLAGPGELFF.

The CDR3 loop is CASSLLTGSDEKLFF. Incomplete CDR3 DNA: TGTGCCAGCAGCCTGCTGACAGGGTCTGATGAAAAA. The chain is built from TRBV5-4 and TRBJ1-4, with 7 bases lining up with TRBD1. From the germline J gene comes the end of the CDR3, since the read stops 3 residues before it. The CDR3 runs to 15 residues. V trimming: 4 bases; J trimming: 6 bases; junction bases outside the gene matches: 9. CDR1 is SGHNT, CDR2 YYREEE, per germline (reference sequence).

Comments on this clone: The read terminates 3 residues ahead of where the CDR3 ends, so the germline J gene completes it. The rearrangement uses TRBV10-3 and TRBJ2-6; a possible D gene is TRBD1 (5 bases). The CDR3 sequence is 17 residues long. V was pared by 0 bases and J by 0 bases, with 9 bases between. The germline V gene encodes CDR1 ENHRY and CDR2 SYGVKD. The CDR3 sequence: CAISESTGPSGANVLTF. The sequenced part of the CDR3 DNA is TGTGCCATCAGTGAGTCTACAGGCCCCTCTGGGGCCAACGTC.

Concerning this clone: Sequencing ends 3 residues short of the CDR3 end; the germline J gene provides the rest. The chain links TRBV2 to TRBJ1-2; D call uncertain. Per germline, CDR1 SNHLY and CDR2 FYNNEI. V was shortened by 7 bases and J by 2 bases, with 20 bases between the two germline ends. There are 16 residues in the CDR3. CDR3 DNA, as far as it was read: TGTGCCAGCACCGGGGTGGGGTCTGGGTTCAACTATGGC. This gives the protein CASTGVGSGFNYG. In full, the CDR3 reads CASTGVGSGFNYGYTF.

A word on this clone: The read gets to within 3 residues of the CDR3 end, and the germline J gene fills in the rest. The V call is TRBV2, the J call TRBJ2-3; the D gene is possibly TRBD2 (5 bases). The V end was cut by 6 bases, the J end by 1 base, with 14 bases between. The CDR3 length is 15 residues. CDR1 is SNHLY and CDR2 is FYNNEI in the germline V gene. Partial CDR3 DNA: TGTGCCAGCAGGAGAGAGCCCGGGGGCACAGATACG. Residues: CASRREPGGTDT. The full CDR3 sequence reads CASRREPGGTDTQYF.

CDR3 DNA, as far as it was read: TGTGCCAGCAGCTTAAGGGGACTAGCGGGAGGTCCTACCCCAGATACG. It specifies CASSLRGLAGGPTPDT. The whole CDR3 sequence is CASSLRGLAGGPTPDTQYF. The chain combines TRBV7-3 with TRBJ2-3; 15 nucleotides line up with TRBD2. The CDR3 extends 3 residues past the end of the read, so its final part is completed from the germline J gene. V shed 1 base and J 4 bases; nucleotides not matched to a gene: 9. CDR1 and CDR2 (germline): SGHTA, FQGTGA. The CDR3 contains 19 residues.

As regards this clone: Coverage ceases 3 residues before the CDR3 finishes, and the germline J gene fills in the end. V is TRBV11-2 and J is TRBJ2-7; D is ambiguous. Deletions cut 2 bases from V and 3 bases from J, with 14 bases between. CDR1 is SGHAT and CDR2 is FQNNGV in the germline V gene. The CDR3 covers 15 residues. The chain's CDR3 is CASSLRDTVLYEQYF. CDR3 DNA (partial): TGTGCCAGCAGCTTACGCGATACAGTACTCTACGAG.

About this clone: The read falls 3 residues short of the CDR3 end, and the missing part is taken from the germline J gene. This sample also contains other DNA sequences that code for the same CDR3. This chain joins TRBV18 and TRBJ1-6; D possibly corresponds to TRBD1 (5 bases). Per germline, CDR1 KGHSH and CDR2 LQKENI. CDR3 length equals 15 residues. Trimming took off 2 bases at V and 7 bases at J, with 12 bases between the two ends. CDR3 DNA (partial): TGTGCCAGCTCACCAGGGCAGGGAGGGAATTCACCC. Protein: CASSPGQGGNSP. The entire CDR3 is CASSPGQGGNSPLHF.

A word on this clone: The read terminates 3 residues before the CDR3 end, so the remaining end is supplied by the germline J gene. The V gene is TRBV29-1, the J gene TRBJ2-2; D gene ambiguous. Germline V lookup: CDR1 SQVTM, CDR2 ANQGSEA. V gave up 3 bases and J gave up 1 base, with 3 bases separating them. This CDR3 contains 12 residues. The DNA read from the CDR3 is TGCAGCGTTGACAGGAACACCGGGGAG. It codes for CSVDRNTGE. The entire CDR3 reads CSVDRNTGELFF.

With regard to this clone: Sequencing ends 3 residues short of the CDR3 end; the germline J gene provides the rest. The V gene is TRBV2, the J gene TRBJ1-2, with 7 bases fitting TRBD1. This CDR3 spans 16 amino acids. Per germline, CDR1 SNHLY and CDR2 FYNNEI. Trimming took 6 bases from V and 0 from J; bases not matched to a gene: 10. This CDR3 reads CASRKTGTLPNYGYTF. The CDR3 bases that were read are TGTGCCAGCAGGAAGACAGGGACCTTACCTAACTATGGC.

Turning to this clone: The read stops 3 residues short of the end of the CDR3; the missing end is completed from the germline J gene. The chain carries TRBV10-3 and TRBJ1-2; D not resolved. V was cut by 3 bases and J by 6 bases, with 8 bases left in between. The CDR3 covers 12 residues. In germline, CDR1 is ENHRY, CDR2 SYGVKD. The CDR3 protein is CAISDMGNGYTF. The part of the CDR3 DNA that was read is TGTGCCATCAGTGATATGGGCAATGGC.